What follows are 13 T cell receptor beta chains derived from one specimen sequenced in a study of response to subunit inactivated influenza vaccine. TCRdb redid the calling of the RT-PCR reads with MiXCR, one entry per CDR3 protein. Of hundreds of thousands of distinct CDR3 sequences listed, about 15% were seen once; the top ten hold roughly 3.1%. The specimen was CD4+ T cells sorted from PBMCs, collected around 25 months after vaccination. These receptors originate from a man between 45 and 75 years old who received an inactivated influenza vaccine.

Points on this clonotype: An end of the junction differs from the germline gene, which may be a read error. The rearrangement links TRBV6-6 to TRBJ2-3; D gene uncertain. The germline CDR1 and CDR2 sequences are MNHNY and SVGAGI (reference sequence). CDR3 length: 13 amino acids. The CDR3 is CASSYDHTYTQYF. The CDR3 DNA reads TGTGCCAGCAGTTATGATCACACATATACGCAGTATTTT.

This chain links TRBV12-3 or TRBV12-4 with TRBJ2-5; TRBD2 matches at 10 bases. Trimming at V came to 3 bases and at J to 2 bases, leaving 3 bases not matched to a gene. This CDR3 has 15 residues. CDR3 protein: CASSFPAGGQETQYF. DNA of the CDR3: TGTGCCAGCAGTTTCCCAGCGGGGGGGCAAGAGACCCAGTACTTC.

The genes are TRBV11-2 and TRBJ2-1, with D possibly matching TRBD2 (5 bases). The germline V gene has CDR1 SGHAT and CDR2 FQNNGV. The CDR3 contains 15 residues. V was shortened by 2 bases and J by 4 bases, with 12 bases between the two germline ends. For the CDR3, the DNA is TGTGCCAGCAGCTTATCTTCCCGGGGTTACAATGAGCAGTTCTTC. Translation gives CASSLSSRGYNEQFF. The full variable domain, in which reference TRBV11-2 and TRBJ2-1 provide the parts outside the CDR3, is EAGVAQSPRYKIIEKRQSVAFWCNPISGHATLYWYQQILGQGPKLLIQFQNNGVVDDSQLPKDRFSAERLKGVDSTLKIQPAKLEDSAVYLCASSLSSRGYNEQFFGPGTRLTVL.

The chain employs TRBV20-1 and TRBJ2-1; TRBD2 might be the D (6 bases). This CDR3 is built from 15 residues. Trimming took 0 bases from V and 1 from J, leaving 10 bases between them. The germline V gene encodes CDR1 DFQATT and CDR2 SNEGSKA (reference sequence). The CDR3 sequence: CSAREGGRSYNEQFF. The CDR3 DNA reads TGCAGTGCTAGAGAGGGGGGTAGGTCCTACAATGAGCAGTTCTTC.

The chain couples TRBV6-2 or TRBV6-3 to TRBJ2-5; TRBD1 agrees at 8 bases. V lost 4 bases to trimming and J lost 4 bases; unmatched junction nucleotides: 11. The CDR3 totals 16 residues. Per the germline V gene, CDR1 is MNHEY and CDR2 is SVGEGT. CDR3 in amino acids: CASSSDRTGTAETQYF. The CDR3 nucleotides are TGTGCCAGCAGTTCCGATCGGACAGGGACTGCAGAGACCCAGTACTTC.

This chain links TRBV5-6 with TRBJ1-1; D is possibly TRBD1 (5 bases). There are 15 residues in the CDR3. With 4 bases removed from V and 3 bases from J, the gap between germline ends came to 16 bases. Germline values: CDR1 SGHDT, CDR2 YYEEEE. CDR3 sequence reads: CASSRLTARDTEAFF. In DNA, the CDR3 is TGTGCCAGCAGCCGTCTGACAGCACGGGACACTGAAGCTTTCTTT.

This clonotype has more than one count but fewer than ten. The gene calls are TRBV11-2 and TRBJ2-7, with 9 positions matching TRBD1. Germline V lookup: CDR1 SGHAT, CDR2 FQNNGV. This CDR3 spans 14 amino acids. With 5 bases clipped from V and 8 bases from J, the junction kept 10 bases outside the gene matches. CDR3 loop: CASSPGTGSSKQYF. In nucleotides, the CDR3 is TGTGCCAGCAGCCCCGGGACAGGGAGCTCTAAGCAGTACTTC.

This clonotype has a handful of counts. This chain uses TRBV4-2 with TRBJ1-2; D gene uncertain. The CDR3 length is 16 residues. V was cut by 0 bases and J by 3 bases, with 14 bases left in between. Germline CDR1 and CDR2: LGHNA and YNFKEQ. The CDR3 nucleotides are TGTGCCAGCAGCCAAGATTATGCGATCCCGGACTATGGCTACACCTTC. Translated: CASSQDYAIPDYGYTF.

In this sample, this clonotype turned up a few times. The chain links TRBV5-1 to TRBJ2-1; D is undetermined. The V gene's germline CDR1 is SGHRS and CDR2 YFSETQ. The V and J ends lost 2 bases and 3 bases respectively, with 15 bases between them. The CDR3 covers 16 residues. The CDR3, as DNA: TGCGCCAGCAGCTTATCCGGATTCGGTTTCTACAATGAGCAGTTCTTC. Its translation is CASSLSGFGFYNEQFF.

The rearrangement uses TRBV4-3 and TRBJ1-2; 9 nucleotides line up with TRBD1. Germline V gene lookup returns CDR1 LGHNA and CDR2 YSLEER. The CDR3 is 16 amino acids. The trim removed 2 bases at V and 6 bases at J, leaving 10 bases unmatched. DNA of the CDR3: TGCGCCAGCAGCCAATCGTACCCGGACAGGGGAGATGGCTACACCTTC. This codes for CASSQSYPDRGDGYTF.

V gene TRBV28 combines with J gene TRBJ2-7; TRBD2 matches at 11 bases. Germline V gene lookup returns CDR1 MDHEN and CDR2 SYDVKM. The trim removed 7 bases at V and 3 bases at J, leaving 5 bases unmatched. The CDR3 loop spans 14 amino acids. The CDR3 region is CASTRLAGIYEQYF. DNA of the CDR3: TGTGCCAGCACCAGACTAGCGGGGATCTACGAGCAGTACTTC.

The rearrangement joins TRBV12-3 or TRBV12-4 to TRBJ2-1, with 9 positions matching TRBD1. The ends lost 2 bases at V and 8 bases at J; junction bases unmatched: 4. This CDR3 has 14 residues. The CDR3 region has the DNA TGTGCCAGCAGTTTAAGACAGGGGGTCGATGAGCAGTTCTTC. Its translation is CASSLRQGVDEQFF.

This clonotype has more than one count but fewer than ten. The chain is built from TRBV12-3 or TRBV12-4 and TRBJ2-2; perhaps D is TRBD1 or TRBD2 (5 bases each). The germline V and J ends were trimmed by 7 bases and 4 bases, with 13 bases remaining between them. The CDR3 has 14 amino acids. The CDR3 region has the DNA TGTGCCAGCACCCCAGAGGGGACCACCGGGGAGCTGTTTTTT. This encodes CASTPEGTTGELFF.